These T cell receptor beta chains were read from a single sample in a study of cytomegalovirus exposure and HLA in healthy donors. The method was immunoSEQ multiplex PCR; TCRdb's version includes in-frame clones alone and lacks a portion of them. The sample holds around 70,000 clones, approximately 60% seen once. The sequencing sample was made of PBMCs. These receptor sequences come from a man aged 30-40 years in good health and CMV-seronegative. CDR3s include the opening cysteine and the closing phenylalanine or tryptophan. D genes are given only for firm matches. The size of a clone is reported for some rows only, either as once, few or many, or as a class for expanded clones.

J gene: TRBJ2-1
clone size: -
D gene: -
V gene: TRBV7-2
CDR3 protein: CASSPANSRNEQFF
CDR3 DNA: TGTGCCAGCAGCCCCGCGAACTCGAGGAATGAGCAGTTCTTC

J gene: TRBJ1-1
clone size: -
D gene: -
V gene: TRBV29-1
CDR3 protein: CSVEEIEAFF
CDR3 DNA: TGCAGCGTTGAGGAGATTGAAGCTTTCTTT

J gene: TRBJ1-5
clone size: -
D gene: TRBD1
V gene: TRBV10-3
CDR3 protein: CAISRQGADQPQHF
CDR3 DNA: TGTGCCATCAGCCGACAGGGGGCGGATCAGCCCCAGCATTTT

J gene: TRBJ1-2
clone size: -
D gene: -
V gene: TRBV2
CDR3 protein: CASTLNEGQRFYGYTF
CDR3 DNA: TGTGCCAGCACCCTGAACGAAGGACAGCGATTCTATGGCTACACCTTC

J gene: TRBJ2-7
clone size: -
D gene: -
V gene: TRBV16
CDR3 protein: CASSQSRGTYEQYF
CDR3 DNA: TGTGCCAGCAGCCAATCGCGGGGTACCTACGAGCAGTACTTC

J gene: TRBJ1-5
clone size: -
D gene: TRBD1
V gene: TRBV15
CDR3 protein: CATSWDRVNQPQHF
CDR3 DNA: TGTGCCACCAGCTGGGACAGGGTCAATCAGCCCCAGCATTTT

J gene: TRBJ2-5
clone size: once
D gene: -
V gene: TRBV14
CDR3 protein: CASSQDPLTRTQYF
CDR3 DNA: TGTGCCAGCAGCCAAGATCCCCTTACTCGGACCCAGTACTTC

J gene: TRBJ1-2
clone size: -
D gene: TRBD1
V gene: TRBV30
CDR3 protein: CGLDRAAGARGGYTF
CDR3 DNA: TGTGGGTTGGACAGGGCCGCGGGGGCTCGCGGAGGCTACACCTTC

J gene: TRBJ1-4
clone size: -
D gene: TRBD1
V gene: TRBV30
CDR3 protein: CAWSPWGQGVGVTNEKLFF
CDR3 DNA: TGTGCCTGGAGTCCGTGGGGACAGGGGGTAGGAGTTACTAATGAAAAACTGTTTTTT

J gene: TRBJ2-5
clone size: -
D gene: -
V gene: TRBV9
CDR3 protein: CASSVDDSQETQYF
CDR3 DNA: TGTGCCAGCAGCGTAGATGACAGCCAAGAGACCCAGTACTTC

J gene: TRBJ1-1
clone size: few
D gene: -
V gene: TRBV6-5
CDR3 protein: CASSYSGTSGTEAFF
CDR3 DNA: TGTGCCAGCAGTTACTCTGGCACCTCGGGCACTGAAGCTTTCTTT

J gene: TRBJ1-2
clone size: few
D gene: -
V gene: TRBV30
CDR3 protein: CAWFAVRSGYTF
CDR3 DNA: TGTGCCTGGTTTGCGGTGAGGTCTGGCTACACCTTC

J gene: TRBJ2-7
clone size: -
D gene: -
V gene: TRBV5-4
CDR3 protein: CASSLDPGSVYEQYF
CDR3 DNA: TGTGCCAGCAGCTTGGATCCGGGATCAGTCTACGAGCAGTACTTC